Detailed here is one T cell receptor beta chain. Antigen: not known. This record belongs to a study of shared clonotypes between healthy human individuals. Regarding the study as a whole: Blood alone was sampled, and tissue repertoires likely differ.

Unsorted PBMC DNA sequencing spanned ten immunoSEQ deep assay plates. The repertoire was sequenced with immunoSEQ multiplex PCR; TCRdb's copy has only in-frame clones and lacks some. The sample includes some 470,000 clones, over 60% of them seen just once. This CDR3 comprises 15 residues. V lost 6 bases to trimming and J lost 7 bases, with 21 bases between them. CDR1 and CDR2 from the germline V gene are SGHAT and FQNNGV. The sequencing input was PBMCs. The chain has TRBV11-2 and TRBJ1-1; maybe TRBD1 (5 bases). This TCR came from a woman in her 40s in good health. Some clones in this sample may be carry-over from other donors' samples. This chain's CDR3 is CASSKFRDGKLEAFF. The DNA of the CDR3 is TGTGCCAGCAGTAAATTTCGGGACGGCAAACTTGAAGCTTTCTTT.